The 18 T cell receptor beta chains below come from one sample, sequenced in a study of blood T cell repertoires in COVID-19. Measured with immunoSEQ multiplex PCR; TCRdb has only the in-frame clones, and not every one. The sample yields 300,000 to 350,000 clones, over 90% seen once. The sample taken for sequencing was PBMCs or T cells enriched from blood (not recorded which). The source is a woman aged 25-40 years who had been exposed to COVID-19.

The chain uses TRBV6-2 or TRBV6-3 and TRBJ2-2; 10 bases line up with TRBD1. The CDR3 is 18 amino acids. V was pared by 2 bases and J by 4 bases, with 10 bases of the junction left unmatched. The germline V gene encodes CDR1 MNHEY and CDR2 SVGEGT. The CDR3 DNA reads as TGTGCCAGCAGTTACAACGTCGTGACAGGGGGCAGCACCGGGGAGCTGTTTTTT. Translation gives CASSYNVVTGGSTGELFF.

The rearrangement uses TRBV19 and TRBJ2-6, with 7 bases matching TRBD2. V was pared by 8 bases and J by 0 bases, with 10 bases of the junction left unmatched. Germline CDR1 is LNHDA and CDR2 is SQIVND (reference sequence). The CDR3 extends over 17 amino acids. The CDR3 loop reads CASGGERGSSGANVLTF. The CDR3 DNA reads TGTGCCAGTGGGGGGGAGCGGGGTAGCTCTGGGGCCAACGTCCTGACTTTC. The variable domain in full, with the rest retrieved from reference TRBV19 and TRBJ2-6, is DGGITQSPKYLFRKEGQNVTLSCEQNLNHDAMYWYRQDPGQGLRLIYYSQIVNDFQKGDIAEGYSVSREKKESFPLTVTSAQKNPTAFYLCASGGERGSSGANVLTFGAGSRLTVL.

V gene TRBV6-5 combines with J gene TRBJ1-6, with 7 positions matching TRBD1. The CDR3 has 15 residues. Looked up from germline, CDR1 is MNHEY and CDR2 is SVGAGI. V lost 0 bases to trimming and J lost 10 bases; unmatched junction nucleotides: 6. CDR3 bases: TGTGCCAGCAGTTACTCGAACAGGGGAGGATCACCCCTCCACTTT. Translation: CASSYSNRGGSPLHF.

The gene calls are TRBV5-6 and TRBJ2-7; 8 positions agree with TRBD2. Germline V CDR1 and CDR2: SGHDT, YYEEEE. The CDR3 is 14 residues long. Germline trimming cut 0 bases from V and 3 bases from J; bases unmatched to any gene: 2. CDR3 DNA: TGTGCCAGCAGCTTGGGGACTAGCTTCTACGAGCAGTACTTC. As protein: CASSLGTSFYEQYF.

V gene TRBV4-1 combines with J gene TRBJ2-1; TRBD2 matches at 13 bases. The CDR3 contains 19 residues. In germline, CDR1 is MGHRA, CDR2 YSYEKL. The ends lost 0 bases at V and 8 bases at J; junction bases unmatched: 13. CDR3 loop: CASSQDRATSGGLGDEQFF. The DNA of the CDR3 is TGCGCCAGCAGCCAAGATCGGGCGACTAGCGGGGGGCTGGGGGATGAGCAGTTCTTC.

The chain carries TRBV2 and TRBJ1-5; D perhaps matches TRBD1 (5 bases). Germline V gene data show CDR1 as SNHLY and CDR2 as FYNNEI. This CDR3 region has 14 residues. V dropped 4 bases and J dropped 2 bases, with 9 bases sitting between them. CDR3 nucleotides: TGTGCCAGCAGTGGGGGCTCCGGCAATCAGCCCCAGCATTTT. Residues: CASSGGSGNQPQHF.

Concerning this clone: The sample contains more than one DNA sequence encoding this CDR3. This rearrangement joins TRBV10-3 to TRBJ2-5; D ambiguous. Germline V lookup: CDR1 ENHRY, CDR2 SYGVKD. V was pared by 0 bases and J by 5 bases, with 10 bases between. There are 14 residues in the CDR3. The CDR3 DNA reads as TGTGCCATCAGTGAGTCCGGCGGAGTGGAGACCCAGTACTTC. Protein product: CAISESGGVETQYF.

The chain is built from TRBV4-2 and TRBJ2-2, with TRBD2 matching 8 bases. CDR1 is LGHNA, CDR2 YNFKEQ, per germline. Losses at the gene ends were 0 bases for V and 7 bases for J; bases not matched to a gene: 7. The CDR3 contains 16 residues. The CDR3 here is CASSQETRGGVGELFF. In DNA, the CDR3 is TGTGCCAGCAGCCAAGAGACCCGGGGGGGCGTCGGGGAGCTGTTTTTT.

The chain employs TRBV30 and TRBJ2-4, with TRBD2 identical over 8 bases. J gave up 0 bases and V 4 bases, and 8 bases lay outside the gene matches. CDR3 length equals 16 residues. Germline V CDR1 and CDR2: GTSNPN, SVGIG (reference sequence). The DNA for the CDR3 is TGTGCCTGGACCCCTCGGGGGGGACTAGCCAAAAACATTCAGTACTTC. Residues: CAWTPRGGLAKNIQYF.

The chain uses TRBV10-3 and TRBJ1-2; D not certain. Germline loops: CDR1 ENHRY, CDR2 SYGVKD. Trimming removed 0 bases from V and 6 bases from J, with 8 bases in between. The CDR3 has 13 amino acids. Written as DNA, the CDR3 is TGTGCCATCAGTGAGTCGACACAAAATGGCTACACCTTC. It codes for CAISESTQNGYTF.

The CDR3, as DNA: TGCGCCAGCAGCTTACGGGGGGGTATCACAGATACGCAGTATTTT. Translated, it gives CASSLRGGITDTQYF. This chain joins TRBV5-1 and TRBJ2-3; 8 bases match TRBD2. CDR3 length: 15 residues. The V and J ends lost 2 bases and 2 bases, in that order; junction bases with no gene match: 4. The germline gives CDR1 SGHRS, CDR2 YFSETQ. Using reference TRBV5-1 and TRBJ2-3 for the parts outside the CDR3, the full variable domain is KAGVTQTPRYLIKTRGQQVTLSCSPISGHRSVSWYQQTPGQGLQFLFEYFSETQRNKGNFPGRFSGRQFSNSRSEMNVSTLELGDSALYLCASSLRGGITDTQYFGPGTRLTVL.

The rearrangement links TRBV7-9 to TRBJ1-3; D call uncertain. In germline, CDR1 is SEHNR, CDR2 FQNEAQ (reference sequence). The CDR3 contains 14 residues. The ends were cut back, 1 base at V and 2 bases at J, with 6 bases in the middle. CDR3 DNA sequence: TGTGCCAGCAGCTTAGTTGGGCCTGGAAACACCATATATTTT. Translating gives CASSLVGPGNTIYF.

Written as DNA, the CDR3 is TGTGCCAGCAGCTTACACCCTAGCGGTTACCAAGAGACCCAGTACTTC. Translating it yields CASSLHPSGYQETQYF. The chain is built from TRBV7-3 and TRBJ2-5; TRBD2 matches at 7 bases. In germline, CDR1 is SGHTA, CDR2 FQGTGA. This CDR3 is built from 16 residues. V shed 2 bases and J 0 bases; nucleotides not matched to a gene: 6. Full variable domain (remainder filled in from reference TRBV7-3 and TRBJ2-5): GAGVSQTPSNKVTEKGKYVELRCDPISGHTALYWYRQSLGQGPEFLIYFQGTGAADDSGLPNDRFFAVRPEGSVSTLKIQRTERGDSAVYLCASSLHPSGYQETQYFGPGTRLLVL.

The V gene is TRBV7-9, the J gene TRBJ1-4, with 11 bases aligning to TRBD1. Germline CDR1 SEHNR, CDR2 FQNEAQ (reference sequence). V dropped 1 base and J dropped 2; count of bases not matched to a gene: 0. The CDR3 runs to 16 residues. CDR3 DNA sequence: TGTGCCAGCAGCTTAGGGGACAGGGGGACTAATGAAAAACTGTTTTTT. It codes for CASSLGDRGTNEKLFF.

The chain carries TRBV30 and TRBJ2-7, with 10 bases aligning to TRBD2. The CDR3 sequence is 16 residues long. The germline CDR1 and CDR2 sequences are GTSNPN and SVGIG (reference sequence). The V segment lost 2 bases and the J segment 6 bases; nucleotides outside the gene matches: 13. As DNA, the CDR3 is TGTGCCTGGAGTTCGGGACTAAGCGGGGGGGCCTCCGAGCAGTACTTC. Amino acids: CAWSSGLSGGASEQYF.

This chain uses TRBV11-3 with TRBJ2-3; tentatively, D is TRBD1 (6 bases). Germline CDR1 and CDR2: SGHNT and YENEEA. Trimming pared 4 bases from V and 2 bases from J, leaving 10 bases between. The CDR3 extends over 14 amino acids. This CDR3 reads CASSSDRNTDTQYF. CDR3 nucleotides: TGTGCCAGCAGCTCGGACAGAAACACAGATACGCAGTATTTT.

The V gene is TRBV27, the J gene TRBJ1-4; D is possibly TRBD1 (6 bases). Germline V gene data show CDR1 as MNHEY and CDR2 as SMNVEV (reference sequence). The CDR3 sequence is 14 residues long. Between the trimmed V and J ends, which lost 3 bases and 11 bases, there was a span of 16 bases. This CDR3 reads CASSLDPQGGKLFF. In DNA form, the CDR3 reads TGTGCCAGCAGTTTGGACCCACAGGGAGGGAAACTGTTTTTT.

The V and J genes are TRBV27 and TRBJ2-7; 9 bases fit TRBD1. J was trimmed by 3 bases and V by 0 bases; bases with no gene match: 6. The CDR3 consists of 16 residues. Germline values: CDR1 MNHEY, CDR2 SMNVEV (reference sequence). In DNA form, the CDR3 reads TGTGCCAGCAGTTTATCGTGGCGGGACAGGGACTACGAGCAGTACTTC. Its translation is CASSLSWRDRDYEQYF.